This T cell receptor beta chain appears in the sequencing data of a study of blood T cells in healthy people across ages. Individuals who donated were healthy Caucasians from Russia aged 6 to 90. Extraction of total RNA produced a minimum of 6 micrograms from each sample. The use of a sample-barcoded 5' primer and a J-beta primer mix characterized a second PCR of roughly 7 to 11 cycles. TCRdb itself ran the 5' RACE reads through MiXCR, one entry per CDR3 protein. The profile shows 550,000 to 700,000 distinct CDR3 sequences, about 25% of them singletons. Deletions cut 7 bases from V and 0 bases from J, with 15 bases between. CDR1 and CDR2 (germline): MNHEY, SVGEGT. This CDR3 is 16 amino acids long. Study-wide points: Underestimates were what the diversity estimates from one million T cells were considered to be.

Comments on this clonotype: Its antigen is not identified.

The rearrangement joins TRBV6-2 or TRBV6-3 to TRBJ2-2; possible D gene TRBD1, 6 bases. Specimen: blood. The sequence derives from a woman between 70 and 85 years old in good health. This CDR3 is CASNIFRTANTGELFF. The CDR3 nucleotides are TGTGCCAGCAATATATTTAGGACAGCGAACACCGGGGAGCTGTTTTTT.